The present T cell receptor (beta chain) was sequenced within a study of blood T cell repertoires in COVID-19. Across the study: From T cells, B-cell-depleted T cells, or PBMCs came the material, which was cDNA or gDNA.

While infection was still active, Seattle patients were enrolled and then followed longitudinally. CDR3 size: 16 residues. Germline CDR1 SGHNT, CDR2 YYREEE (reference sequence). Losses at the gene ends were 3 bases for V and 6 bases for J; bases not matched to a gene: 14. Only in-frame clones appear in the TCRdb table, and some are missing; sequencing was by immunoSEQ multiplex PCR. The sample holds 190,000 or so clones, 90% to 95% seen once. The V and J genes are TRBV5-4 and TRBJ1-2, with TRBD1 matching 7 bases. This clonotype was sampled from a man aged 30-40 years with COVID-19, enrolled during active disease. The sample comprised peripheral blood. Here the CDR3 reads CASSSRLRGRNNGYTF. CDR3 DNA: TGTGCCAGCAGCTCAAGACTCAGGGGGAGGAATAATGGCTACACCTTC.